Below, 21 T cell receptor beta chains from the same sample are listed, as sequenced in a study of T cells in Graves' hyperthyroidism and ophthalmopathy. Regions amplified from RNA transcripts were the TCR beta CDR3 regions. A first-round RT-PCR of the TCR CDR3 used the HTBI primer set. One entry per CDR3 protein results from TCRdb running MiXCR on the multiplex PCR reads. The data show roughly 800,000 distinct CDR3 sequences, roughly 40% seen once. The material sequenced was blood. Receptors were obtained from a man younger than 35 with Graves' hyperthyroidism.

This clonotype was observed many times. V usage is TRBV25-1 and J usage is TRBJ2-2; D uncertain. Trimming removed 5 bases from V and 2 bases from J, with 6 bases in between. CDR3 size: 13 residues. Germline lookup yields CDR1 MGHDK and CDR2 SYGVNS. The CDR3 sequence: CASSPSNTGELFF. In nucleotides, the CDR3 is TGTGCCAGCAGTCCCTCAAACACCGGGGAGCTGTTTTTT. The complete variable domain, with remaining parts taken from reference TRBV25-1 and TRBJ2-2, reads EADIYQTPRYLVIGTGKKITLECSQTMGHDKMYWYQQDPGMELHLIHYSYGVNSTEKGDLSSESTVSRIRTEHFPLTLESARPSHTSQYLCASSPSNTGELFFGEGSRLTVL.

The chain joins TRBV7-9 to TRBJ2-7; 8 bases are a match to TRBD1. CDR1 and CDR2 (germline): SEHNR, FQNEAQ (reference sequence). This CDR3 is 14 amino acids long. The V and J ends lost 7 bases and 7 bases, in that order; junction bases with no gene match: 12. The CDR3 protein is CASKKSGQGLEQYF. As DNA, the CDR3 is TGTGCCAGCAAAAAATCCGGACAGGGTTTGGAGCAGTACTTC.

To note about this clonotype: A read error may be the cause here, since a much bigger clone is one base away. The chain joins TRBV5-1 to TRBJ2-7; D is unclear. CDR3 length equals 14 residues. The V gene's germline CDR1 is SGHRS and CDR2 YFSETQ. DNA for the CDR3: TGCGCCAGCAGCTTGGAGGGATACTCCTACGGGCAGTACTTC. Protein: CASSLEGYSYGQYF.

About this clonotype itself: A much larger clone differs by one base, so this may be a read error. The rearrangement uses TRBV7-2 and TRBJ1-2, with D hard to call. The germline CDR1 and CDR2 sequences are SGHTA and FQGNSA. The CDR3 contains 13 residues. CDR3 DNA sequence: TGTGCCGGCAGCGCCGGGTCCGGCGGTGGCTACACCTTC. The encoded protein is CAGSAGSGGGYTF.

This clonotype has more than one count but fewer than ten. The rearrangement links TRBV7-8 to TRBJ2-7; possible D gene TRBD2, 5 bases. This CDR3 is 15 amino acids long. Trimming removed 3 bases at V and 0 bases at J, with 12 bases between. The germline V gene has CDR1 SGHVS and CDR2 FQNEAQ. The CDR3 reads CASSFGAGSSYEQYF. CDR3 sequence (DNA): TGTGCCAGCAGCTTTGGTGCGGGTAGCTCCTACGAGCAGTACTTC.

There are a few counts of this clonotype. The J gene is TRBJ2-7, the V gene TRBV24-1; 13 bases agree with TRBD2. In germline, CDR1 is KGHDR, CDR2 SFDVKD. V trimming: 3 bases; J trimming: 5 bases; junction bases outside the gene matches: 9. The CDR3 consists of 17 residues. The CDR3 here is CATSDAGTSGKFHEQYF. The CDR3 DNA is TGTGCCACCAGTGATGCCGGGACTAGCGGGAAATTCCACGAGCAGTACTTC.

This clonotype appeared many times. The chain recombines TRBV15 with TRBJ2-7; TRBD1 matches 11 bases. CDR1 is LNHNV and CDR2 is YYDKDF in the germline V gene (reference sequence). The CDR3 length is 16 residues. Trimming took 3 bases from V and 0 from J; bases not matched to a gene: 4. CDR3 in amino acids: CATSSPGTGGSYEQYF. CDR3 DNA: TGTGCCACCAGCAGCCCGGGGACAGGGGGCTCCTACGAGCAGTACTTC.

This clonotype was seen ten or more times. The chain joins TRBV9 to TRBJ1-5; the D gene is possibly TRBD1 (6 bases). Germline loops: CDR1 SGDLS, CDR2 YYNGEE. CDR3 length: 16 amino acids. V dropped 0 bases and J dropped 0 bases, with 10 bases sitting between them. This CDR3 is CASSVATGNSNQPQHF. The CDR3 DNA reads TGTGCCAGCAGCGTAGCTACAGGGAATAGCAATCAGCCCCAGCATTTT.

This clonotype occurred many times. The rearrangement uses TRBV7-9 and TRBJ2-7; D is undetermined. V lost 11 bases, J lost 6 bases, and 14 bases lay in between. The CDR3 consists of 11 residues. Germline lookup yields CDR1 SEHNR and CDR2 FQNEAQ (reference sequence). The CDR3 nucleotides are TGTGCCTCGGGTGTCATGCGCGAGCAGTACTTC. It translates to CASGVMREQYF.

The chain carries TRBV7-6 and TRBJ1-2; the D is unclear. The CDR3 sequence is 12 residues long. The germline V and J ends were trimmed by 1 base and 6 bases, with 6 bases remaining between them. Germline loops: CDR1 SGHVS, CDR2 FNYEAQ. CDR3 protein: CASSLVLDGYTF. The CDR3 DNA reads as TGTGCCAGCAGCTTAGTACTGGATGGCTACACCTTC.

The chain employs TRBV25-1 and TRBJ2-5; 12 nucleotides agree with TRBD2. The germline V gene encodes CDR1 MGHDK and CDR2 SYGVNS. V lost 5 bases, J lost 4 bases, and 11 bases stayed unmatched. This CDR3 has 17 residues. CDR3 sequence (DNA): TGTGCCAGCAGTCTACTAGCGGGAGGCCCGGCGGGAGAGACCCAGTACTTC. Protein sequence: CASSLLAGGPAGETQYF.

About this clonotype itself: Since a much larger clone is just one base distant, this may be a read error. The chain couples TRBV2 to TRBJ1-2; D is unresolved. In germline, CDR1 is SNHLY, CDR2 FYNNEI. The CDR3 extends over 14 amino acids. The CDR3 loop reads CASSQLLGGYGHTF. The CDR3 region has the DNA TGTGCCAGCAGCCAACTCTTAGGAGGCTATGGCCACACCTTC.

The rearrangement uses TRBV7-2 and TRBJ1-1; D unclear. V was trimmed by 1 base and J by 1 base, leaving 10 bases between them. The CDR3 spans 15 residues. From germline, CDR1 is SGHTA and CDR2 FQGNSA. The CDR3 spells CASSLDLSGNTEAFF. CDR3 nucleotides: TGTGCCAGCAGCTTAGATTTATCGGGGAACACTGAAGCTTTCTTT.

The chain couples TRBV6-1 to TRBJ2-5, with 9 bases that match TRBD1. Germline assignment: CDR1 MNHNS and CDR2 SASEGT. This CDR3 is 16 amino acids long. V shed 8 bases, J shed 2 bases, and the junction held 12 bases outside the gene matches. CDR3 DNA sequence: TGTGCCAGCCATCTCCGGGACAGGGCCCATCAAGAGACCCAGTACTTC. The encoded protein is CASHLRDRAHQETQYF.

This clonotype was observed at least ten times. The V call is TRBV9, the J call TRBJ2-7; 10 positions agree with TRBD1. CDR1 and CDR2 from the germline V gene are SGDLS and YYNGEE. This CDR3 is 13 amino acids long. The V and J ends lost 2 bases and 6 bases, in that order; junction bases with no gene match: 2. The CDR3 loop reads CASSVGTGVEQYF. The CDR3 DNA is TGTGCCAGCAGCGTCGGGACAGGGGTCGAGCAGTACTTC.

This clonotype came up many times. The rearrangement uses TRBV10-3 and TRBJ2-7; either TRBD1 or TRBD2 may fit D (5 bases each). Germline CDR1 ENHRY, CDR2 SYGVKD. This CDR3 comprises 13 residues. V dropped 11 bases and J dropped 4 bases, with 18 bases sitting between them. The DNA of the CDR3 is TGTGCCTCTACCGGGGACGATACTTACGAGCAGTACTTC. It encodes CASTGDDTYEQYF.

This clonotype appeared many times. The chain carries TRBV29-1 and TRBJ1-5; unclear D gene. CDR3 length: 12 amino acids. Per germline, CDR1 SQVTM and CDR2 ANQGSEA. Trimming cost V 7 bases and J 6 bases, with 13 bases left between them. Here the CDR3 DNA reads TGCAGCGCCCAGGACTGGGGTCAGCCCCAGCATTTT. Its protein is CSAQDWGQPQHF.

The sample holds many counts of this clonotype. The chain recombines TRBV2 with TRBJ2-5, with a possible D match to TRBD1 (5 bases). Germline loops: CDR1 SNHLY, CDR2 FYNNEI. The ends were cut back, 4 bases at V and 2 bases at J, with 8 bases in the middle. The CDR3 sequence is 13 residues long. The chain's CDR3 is CASSVRVQETQYF. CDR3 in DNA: TGTGCCAGCAGTGTCAGGGTTCAAGAGACCCAGTACTTC. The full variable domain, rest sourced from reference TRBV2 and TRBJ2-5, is EPEVTQTPSHQVTQMGQEVILRCVPISNHLYFYWYRQILGQKVEFLVSFYNNEISEKSEIFDDQFSVERPDGSNFTLKIRSTKLEDSAMYFCASSVRVQETQYFGPGTRLLVL.

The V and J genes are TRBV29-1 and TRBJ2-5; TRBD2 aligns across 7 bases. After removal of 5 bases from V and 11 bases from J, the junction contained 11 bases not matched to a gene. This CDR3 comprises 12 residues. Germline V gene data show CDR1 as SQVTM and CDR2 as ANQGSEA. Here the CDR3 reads CSVPGGADTQYF. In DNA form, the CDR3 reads TGCAGCGTTCCGGGAGGAGCAGATACGCAGTACTTC.

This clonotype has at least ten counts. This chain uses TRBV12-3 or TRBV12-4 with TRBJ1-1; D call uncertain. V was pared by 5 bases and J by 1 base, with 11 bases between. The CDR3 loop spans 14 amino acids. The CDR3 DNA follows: TGTGCCAGCAGTAGGGCAGCCGGGAACACTGAAGCTTTCTTT. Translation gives CASSRAAGNTEAFF.

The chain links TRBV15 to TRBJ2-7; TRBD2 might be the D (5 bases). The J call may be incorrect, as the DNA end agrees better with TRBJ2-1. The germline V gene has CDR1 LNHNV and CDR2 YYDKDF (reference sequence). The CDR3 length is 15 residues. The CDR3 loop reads CATSPTTLVANEQFF. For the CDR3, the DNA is TGTGCCACCAGTCCGACTACCCTCGTTGCGAACGAGCAGTTCTTC.